The rows below give T cell receptor beta chains drawn from one sample of a study of identical twins. TCRdb re-called the 5' RACE reads through MiXCR, storing one row per CDR3 protein. The sample consists of approximately 240,000 distinct CDR3 sequences, more than 12% of them appearing once. Sequenced material: memory (CD45RO+) T cells sorted from blood. All receptors come from a woman aged 18-29 years in good health. Both conserved end residues are trimmed from each CDR3. A D gene is named only where the DNA matches it firmly.

D gene	V gene	J gene	CDR3 protein
.	TRBV7-2	TRBJ2-1	ASSLVGGTYNEQF
.	TRBV18	TRBJ2-5	ASSPMTGQGQETQY
.	TRBV5-6	TRBJ1-4	ASSLAGLKEKLF
TRBD1	TRBV3-1	TRBJ1-2	ASSHNDRARGYT
TRBD2	TRBV11-2	TRBJ2-1	ASSLSGRRNNEQF
TRBD2	TRBV29-1	TRBJ2-1	SVLRGGNEQF
TRBD2	TRBV7-2	TRBJ2-3	ASSRKGGRSTDTQY
TRBD1	TRBV15	TRBJ2-1	ATSLTPLTGYGNEQF
TRBD2	TRBV10-3	TRBJ2-3	AISEGASGAHDTQY
.	TRBV2	TRBJ2-6	ASSPNTGANVLT
TRBD2	TRBV12-3/TRBV12-4	TRBJ2-3	ASSSFGGRAGDTQY
TRBD2	TRBV20-1	TRBJ2-5	SASWGLAGFQPQETQY
.	TRBV14	TRBJ1-2	ASSQVNAFYGYT